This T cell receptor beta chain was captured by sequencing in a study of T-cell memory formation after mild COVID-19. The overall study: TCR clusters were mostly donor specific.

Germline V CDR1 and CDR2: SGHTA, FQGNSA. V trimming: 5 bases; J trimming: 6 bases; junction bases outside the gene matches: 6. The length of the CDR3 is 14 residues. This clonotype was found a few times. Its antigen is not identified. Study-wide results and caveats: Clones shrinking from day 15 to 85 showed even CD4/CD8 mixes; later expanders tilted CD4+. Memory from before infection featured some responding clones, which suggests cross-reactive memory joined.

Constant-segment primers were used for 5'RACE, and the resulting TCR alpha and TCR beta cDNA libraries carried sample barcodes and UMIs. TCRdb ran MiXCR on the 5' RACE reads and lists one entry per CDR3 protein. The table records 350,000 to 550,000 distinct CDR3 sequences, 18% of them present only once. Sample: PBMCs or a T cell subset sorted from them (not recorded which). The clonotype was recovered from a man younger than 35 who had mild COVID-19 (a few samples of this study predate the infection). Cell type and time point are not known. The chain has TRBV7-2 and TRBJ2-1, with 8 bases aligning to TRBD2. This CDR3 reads CASSPFGGANEQFF. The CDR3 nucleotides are TGTGCCAGCAGCCCCTTCGGGGGGGCCAATGAGCAGTTCTTC.